This T cell receptor (beta chain) emerged from a study of T cell responses to AZD1222 COVID-19 vaccine. Findings and caveats of the study: After two AZD1222 doses, spike-specific TCR breadth and depth rose versus day 0. Within unmutated variant regions lay the reported targets of nearly half of spike-specific TCRs.

Details on this clone: No antigen is known for it.

The CDR3 spans 15 residues. Germline CDR1 and CDR2: SGHRS and YFSETQ. V was pared by 3 bases and J by 2 bases, with 15 bases between. The assay was immunoSEQ multiplex PCR, and TCRdb's table has in-frame clones only and misses some. The sample comprises fewer than 120,000 clones, about 95% of which are singletons, and 2.9% rests with the top ten. The sequences come from peripheral blood, collected 28 days after the second AZD1222 dose. The source of this sequence is an adult who received the AZD1222 COVID-19 vaccine. This chain uses TRBV5-1 with TRBJ2-7; D possibly uses TRBD1 or TRBD2 (5 bases each). The CDR3 sequence is CASSSERPGPYEQYF. The CDR3 nucleotides are TGCGCCAGCAGCTCAGAAAGGCCGGGACCCTACGAGCAGTACTTC.